The 11 T cell receptor beta chains below were found in one sample sequenced in a study of T cell responses to AZD1222 COVID-19 vaccine. The repertoire was sequenced with immunoSEQ multiplex PCR; TCRdb's copy has only in-frame clones and lacks some. Here the sample spans 100,000 to 150,000 clones, about 85% being singletons. Sample: peripheral blood, taken on day 0 of AZD1222 vaccination. The receptor source for this set is an adult in good health.

The rearrangement links TRBV14 to TRBJ2-5; maybe TRBD2 (7 bases). Germline V gene lookup returns CDR1 SGHDN and CDR2 FVKESK. Trimming stripped 4 bases from V and 3 bases from J, with 15 bases between. The CDR3 consists of 15 residues. The DNA of the CDR3 is TGTGCCAGCAGCCTTTACGGGGGGCCGAAAGAGACCCAGTACTTC. Amino acids: CASSLYGGPKETQYF.

This clone was recorded many times. The rearrangement joins TRBV5-1 to TRBJ1-6, with unresolved D. V was pared by 4 bases and J by 8 bases, with 13 bases between. Germline assignment: CDR1 SGHRS and CDR2 YFSETQ. There are 14 residues in the CDR3. The DNA for the CDR3 is TGCGCCAGCAGCCCCGGGCCCGGGGATTCACCCCTCCACTTT. This gives the protein CASSPGPGDSPLHF.

The chain joins TRBV6-5 to TRBJ1-1, with D unclear. The germline CDR1 and CDR2 sequences are MNHEY and SVGAGI. V dropped 0 bases and J dropped 10 bases, with 12 bases sitting between them. CDR3 length: 13 amino acids. CDR3 bases: TGTGCCAGCAGTTACTCGGGTTGGGCTAGAGCTTTCTTT. Its translation: CASSYSGWARAFF.

The J gene is TRBJ1-5, the V gene TRBV11-3; D is undetermined. CDR3 length equals 13 residues. Germline-derived CDR1 and CDR2 are SGHNT and YENEEA. Trimming stripped 0 bases from V and 5 bases from J, with 5 bases between. For the CDR3, the DNA is TGTGCCAGCAGCTTAGACCCTCATCAGCCCCAGCATTTT. Protein: CASSLDPHQPQHF. The full variable domain, with the rest looked up from reference TRBV11-3 and TRBJ1-5, is EAGVVQSPRYKIIEKKQPVAFWCNPISGHNTLYWYLQNLGQGPELLIRYENEEAVDDSQLPKDRFSAERLKGVDSTLKIQPAELGDSAVYLCASSLDPHQPQHFGDGTRLSIL.

The chain combines TRBV3-1 (or the pseudogene TRBV3-2) with TRBJ2-7, with D unresolved. CDR1 LGHDT and CDR2 YNNKEL come from the germline V gene (reference sequence). Trimming took 1 base from V and 0 from J, leaving 7 bases between them. The CDR3 loop spans 14 amino acids. CDR3: CASSQARSSYEQYF. In DNA form, the CDR3 reads TGTGCCAGCAGCCAAGCCCGGAGCTCCTACGAGCAGTACTTC.

This clone appeared a single time. As DNA, the CDR3 is TGTGCCAGCAGTGGCCCAACCGGGGGCAACACTGAAGCTTTCTTT. Its protein product is CASSGPTGGNTEAFF. The J gene is TRBJ1-1, the V gene TRBV2, with D possibly matching TRBD1 (6 bases). This CDR3 is built from 15 residues. Between the trimmed V and J ends, which lost 4 bases and 2 bases, there was a span of 14 bases. The germline CDR1 and CDR2 sequences are SNHLY and FYNNEI. Drawing the rest from reference TRBV2 and TRBJ1-1, the complete variable domain is EPEVTQTPSHQVTQMGQEVILRCVPISNHLYFYWYRQILGQKVEFLVSFYNNEISEKSEIFDDQFSVERPDGSNFTLKIRSTKLEDSAMYFCASSGPTGGNTEAFFGQGTRLTVV.

The V and J genes are TRBV12-5 and TRBJ2-3; D is uncertain. CDR1 is LGHNT and CDR2 is FRNRAP in the germline V gene. Between the trimmed V and J ends, which lost 1 base and 2 bases, there was a span of 4 bases. This CDR3 region has 13 residues. CDR3 nucleotides: TGTGCTAGTGGTTTGGGTATCACAGATACGCAGTATTTT. It translates to CASGLGITDTQYF.

This clone was recorded once. This sequence joins TRBV7-9 and TRBJ2-7; D uncertain. The CDR3 is made up of 14 amino acids. The V and J ends lost 4 bases and 7 bases respectively, with 17 bases between them. The germline V gene encodes CDR1 SEHNR and CDR2 FQNEAQ (reference sequence). This CDR3 reads CASSSGQGGWEQYF. The CDR3 region has the DNA TGTGCCAGCAGCTCGGGCCAAGGTGGGTGGGAGCAGTACTTC. Looking up the rest from reference TRBV7-9 and TRBJ2-7 gives the full variable domain: DTGVSQNPRHKITKRGQNVTFRCDPISEHNRLYWYRQTLGQGPEFLTYFQNEAQLEKSRLLSDRFSAERPKGSFSTLEIQRTEQGDSAMYLCASSSGQGGWEQYFGPGTRLTVT.

V is TRBV6-5 and J is TRBJ2-7; 8 positions agree with TRBD1. J gave up 2 bases and V 5 bases, and 5 bases lay outside the gene matches. This CDR3 has 14 residues. Germline V gene lookup returns CDR1 MNHEY and CDR2 SVGAGI. The CDR3 sequence is CASSIAGGTYEQYF. The CDR3 region has the DNA TGTGCCAGCAGTATCGCAGGGGGCACCTACGAGCAGTACTTC.

This sequence joins TRBV25-1 and TRBJ2-7; D is tentatively TRBD1 or TRBD2 (5 bases each). The CDR3 contains 15 residues. Germline V gene sequence: CDR1 MGHDK, CDR2 SYGVNS. Trimming left V 2 bases short and J 0 bases short, with 11 bases between. CDR3: CASSEGDLNSYEQYF. The CDR3 DNA sequence: TGTGCCAGCAGTGAAGGGGACCTCAACTCCTACGAGCAGTACTTC.

The chain joins TRBV3-1 (or the pseudogene TRBV3-2) to TRBJ2-7, with 10 bases that match TRBD1. Trimming cost V 3 bases and J 4 bases; bases outside gene matches: 9. CDR1 is LGHDT and CDR2 is YNNKEL in the germline V gene (reference sequence). CDR3 length: 16 residues. The CDR3 nucleotides read TGTGCCAGCAGCCAGACGTGGACAGGGGGACAATACGAGCAGTACTTC. This codes for CASSQTWTGGQYEQYF.